This record concerns one T cell receptor (beta chain) sequence. Its antigen is still unknown. These data come from a study of glioma-infiltrating T cells. The CDR3 covers 14 residues. V lost 5 bases and J lost 0, with 8 bases in between. Using RNA template, CDR3s of TCR alpha and beta were amplified with iRepertoire arm-PCR. Input was about 95-400 ng of tissue mRNA or PBMC total RNA. TCRdb reprocessed the multiplex PCR reads via MiXCR and lists one record per CDR3 protein. The profile shows approximately 12,000 distinct CDR3 sequences, approximately 26% of them singletons. General study results and limits: Above-expected tissue-blood divergence occurred in all gliomas, most in low-grade ones. CDR3 overlap between tissue and blood was very small.

The clonotype originates from a human donor with low-grade glioma or glioblastoma, undergoing nonglioma brain surgery, or in good health (not recorded which). V gene TRBV12-3 or TRBV12-4 combines with J gene TRBJ1-3; D is unclear. Specimen: glioma tissue, nonneoplastic brain tissue, or PBMCs (not recorded which). In nucleotides, the CDR3 is TGTGCCAGCAGTCCCTCGATCTCTGGAAACACCATATATTTT. Translating it yields CASSPSISGNTIYF.